This TCR beta chain was recovered during a study of blood T cell repertoires in COVID-19. Study at large: Italy, Spain and the United States were the sources of the convalescent and acute COVID-19 samples. The cDNA or gDNA used as material had been derived from T cells, B-cell-depleted T cells, or PBMCs.

Original data processing: The authors estimated nucleated cell counts from reference gene primer amplification. Sequencing used immunoSEQ multiplex PCR; TCRdb keeps in-frame clones, though not all of them. That table furnishes V, J and clone size, whereas the DNA furnished D and trimming. The sample has fewer than 65,000 clones, about 86% seen once. Germline CDR1 MNHNS, CDR2 SASEGT. The CDR3 sequence is 15 residues long. Trimming removed 3 bases from V and 5 bases from J; junction bases left unmatched: 7. The chain has TRBV6-1 and TRBJ1-1, with TRBD1 identical over 9 bases. The sequence came from a human donor in a cohort sampled during active COVID-19. The sample taken for sequencing was peripheral blood. CDR3 sequence reads: CASSDEQGARTEAFF. The CDR3 coding sequence is TGTGCCAGCAGTGACGAACAGGGGGCTCGGACTGAAGCTTTCTTT.